This T cell receptor beta chain originates from a study of blood T cells in healthy people across ages. Looked up from germline, CDR1 is MNHEY and CDR2 is SMNVEV (reference sequence). The CDR3 consists of 15 residues. Through a sample-barcoded 5' primer and a J-beta primer mix, a second PCR was run for about 6 to 11 cycles. TCRdb analysed the 5' RACE reads with MiXCR anew, one entry per CDR3 protein. The sample lists fewer than 900,000 distinct CDR3 sequences, roughly 44% occurring once. Remarks on this clonotype: Its antigen is unknown. At one boundary the junction diverges from the germline segment, which might be a read error.

Points from the study as a whole: The fall in TCR beta diversity per million T cells was roughly linear with age. Unsorted PBMCs blocked a conclusive comparison of naive and antigen-experienced cells.

The chain uses TRBV27 and TRBJ2-6; tentatively, D is TRBD1 (5 bases). The receptor's source is a woman aged 55-69 years in good health. The sequencing sample was made of blood. CDR3 in DNA: TGTACCACCGGCAGAGGAGTATCTGGGGCCGACGTCCTGACTTTC. It translates to CTTGRGVSGADVLTF.